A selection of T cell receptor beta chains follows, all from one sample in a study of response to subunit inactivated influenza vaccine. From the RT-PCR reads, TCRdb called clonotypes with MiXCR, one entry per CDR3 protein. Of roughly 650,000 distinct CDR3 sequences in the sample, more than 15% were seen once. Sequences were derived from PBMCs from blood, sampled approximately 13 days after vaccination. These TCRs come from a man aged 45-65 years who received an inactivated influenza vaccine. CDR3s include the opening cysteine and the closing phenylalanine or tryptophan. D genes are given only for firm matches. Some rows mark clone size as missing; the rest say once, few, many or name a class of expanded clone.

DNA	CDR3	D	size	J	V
TGCGCCAGCAGCCAAGGACCCCTCCCGGAGACCCAGTACTTC	CASSQGPLPETQYF	NA	NA	TRBJ2-5	TRBV4-1
TGCAGTGCTAGAGCCAGCATCCATGAGCAGTTCTTC	CSARASIHEQFF	NA	NA	TRBJ2-1	TRBV20-1
TGCAGTGTTGCTAGCGGGGGTCAAGAGACCCAGTACTTC	CSVASGGQETQYF	TRBD2	NA	TRBJ2-5	TRBV20-1
TGTGCCAGCAGTGAATTGCAGGGGGCTAGCACAGATACGCAGTATTTT	CASSELQGASTDTQYF	TRBD1	few	TRBJ2-3	TRBV6-1
TGCGCCAGCAGCTTGGATACATGGGGACAGACTAGAGGCTACACCTTC	CASSLDTWGQTRGYTF	TRBD1	NA	TRBJ1-2	TRBV5-1
TGTGCCAGTAGCCAGGTTGCCCCTGGGGGCTACACCTTC	CASSQVAPGGYTF	NA	few	TRBJ1-2	TRBV19
TGTGCCAGCGTTGGGCCCGGGACAGAGACCTACGAGCAGTACTTC	CASVGPGTETYEQYF	TRBD1	few	TRBJ2-7	TRBV7-9
TGCGCCAGCAGCTTGGAGGTGGGGCGAATCACTGAAGCTTTCTTT	CASSLEVGRITEAFF	NA	many	TRBJ1-1	TRBV5-1
TGTGCCTGGAGTCCTCAAGGAGAAAAACTGTTTTTT	CAWSPQGEKLFF	NA	few	TRBJ1-4	TRBV30
TGTGCCATCAGTGGGGACACCCCGAACACTGAAGCTTTCTTT	CAISGDTPNTEAFF	NA	NA	TRBJ1-1	TRBV10-3
TGCGCCAGCAGCTTGAATACCTTTACGGGGGAATCTGGGGCCAACGTCCTGACTTTC	CASSLNTFTGESGANVLTF	NA	NA	TRBJ2-6	TRBV5-1
TGCAGCGTTACCGGTGAACCGGGACGTAACACCGGGGAGCTGTTTTTT	CSVTGEPGRNTGELFF	NA	NA	TRBJ2-2	TRBV29-1
TGCAGCGTTGTGGGGAGTTTTCCGGAGCAGTTCTTC	CSVVGSFPEQFF	NA	NA	TRBJ2-1	TRBV29-1
TGCGCCAGCAGCTCTGACAGACGCACCGGGGAGCTGTTTTTT	CASSSDRRTGELFF	NA	many	TRBJ2-2	TRBV5-1
TGTGCCAGCAGTTCCGGGGGAGGTTTCACAGATACGCAGTATTTT	CASSSGGGFTDTQYF	NA	many	TRBJ2-3	TRBV12-3/TRBV12-4
TGTGCCAGCAGCTCCTACCCACGGCGGGGTAGAGAGACCCAGTACTTC	CASSSYPRRGRETQYF	NA	NA	TRBJ2-5	TRBV11-2
TGCGCCAGCAGCGCACAGGGGCATGGCGATACGCAGTATTTT	CASSAQGHGDTQYF	TRBD1	NA	TRBJ2-3	TRBV4-3
TGCGCCAGCAGCCAAGGACCGGCGATGAACACTGAAGCTTTCTTT	CASSQGPAMNTEAFF	NA	few	TRBJ1-1	TRBV4-1
TGTGCCAGCAGTTTTGACGGACGCGGGGAGCTGTTTTTT	CASSFDGRGELFF	NA	NA	TRBJ2-2	TRBV12-3/TRBV12-4
TGTGCCAGCAGCTTTTTCGCAGGGCGCGATGAGCAGTTCTTC	CASSFFAGRDEQFF	NA	few	TRBJ2-1	TRBV11-2
TGCGCCAGCAGCACAGGGGTATGGAACATTCAGTACTTC	CASSTGVWNIQYF	TRBD1	few	TRBJ2-4	TRBV5-1
TGTGCCTGGAGGCCTTCCGGGACAGGGGGCCGCAATGAGCAGTTCTTC	CAWRPSGTGGRNEQFF	TRBD1	NA	TRBJ2-1	TRBV30
TGCAGTGCTAGAGATCCAGTAGGGAGGGGAGGGCAGTACTTC	CSARDPVGRGGQYF	TRBD2	few	TRBJ2-7	TRBV20-1
TGCAGTGCTAGAATGAGGGGACTTGAGTCCTACGAGCAGTACTTC	CSARMRGLESYEQYF	NA	NA	TRBJ2-7	TRBV20-1
TGCAGTGCTAGACAAGGGACAGGGAATCCTTCACCCCTCCACTTT	CSARQGTGNPSPLHF	TRBD1	few	TRBJ1-6	TRBV20-1
TGTGCCAGCAATTCCTACAGGGGTGCGACTGAAGCTTTCTTT	CASNSYRGATEAFF	TRBD1	NA	TRBJ1-1	TRBV12-3/TRBV12-4